These 13 T cell receptor beta chains were all obtained from the same sample, sequenced in a study of molecular identifiers for immune sequencing clone quantification. TCRdb re-called the PCR reads through MiXCR, storing one row per CDR3 protein. The profile shows under 600,000 distinct CDR3 sequences, around 23% of them singletons. The sample taken for sequencing was naive CD8+ T cells from blood, with Jurkat cell RNA spiked in. Subset in this sample: FACS-sorted CD8+CD4-CCR7+CD45RA+ naive T cells. Source of these receptors: a human donor in good health. Some libraries in this study had Jurkat cell RNA spiked in.

This clonotype was observed a few times. The chain is built from TRBV27 and TRBJ2-2; D remains unclear. The CDR3 covers 14 residues. Deletions cut 0 bases from V and 4 bases from J, with 6 bases between. Germline assignment: CDR1 MNHEY and CDR2 SMNVEV (reference sequence). The CDR3 loop reads CASSLSRSTGELFF. In DNA, the CDR3 is TGTGCCAGCAGTTTATCGAGAAGCACCGGGGAGCTGTTTTTT.

To note about this clonotype: Possible read error: a much larger clone is one base away. The V call is TRBV30, the J call TRBJ2-6; D might be TRBD1 (6 bases). Trimming shortened V by 3 bases and J by 2 bases, and 8 bases separated the two germline ends. Germline V gene lookup returns CDR1 GTSNPN and CDR2 SVGIG (reference sequence). This CDR3 has 14 residues. CDR3 nucleotide sequence: TGTGCCTGGAGAGGGGGAGCTGGGGCCAACGTCCTGACTTTC. Its translation: CAWRGGAGANVLTF.

CDR3 residues: CAISETSGVYNEQFF. The CDR3 nucleotides are TGTGCCATCAGTGAAACTAGCGGGGTCTACAATGAGCAGTTCTTC. The V gene is TRBV10-3, the J gene TRBJ2-1; TRBD2 matches at 10 bases. The CDR3 is 15 residues long. J was trimmed by 3 bases and V by 3 bases; bases with no gene match: 2. CDR1 ENHRY and CDR2 SYGVKD come from the germline V gene.

This clonotype has just a few counts. The rearrangement joins TRBV20-1 to TRBJ1-3; D unclear. Germline V CDR1 and CDR2: DFQATT, SNEGSKA (reference sequence). The CDR3 length is 12 residues. V was cut by 1 base and J by 2 bases, with 3 bases left in between. The DNA of the CDR3 is TGCAGTGCTAGAGTAGCTGGAAACACCATATATTTT. As protein: CSARVAGNTIYF.

This clonotype was counted at least ten times. The chain carries TRBV19 and TRBJ2-4; tentative D call: TRBD2 (6 bases). The germline V and J ends were trimmed by 5 bases and 8 bases, with 19 bases remaining between them. Germline V CDR1 and CDR2: LNHDA, SQIVND (reference sequence). The CDR3 runs to 15 residues. CDR3 amino acids: CASSWLAGGMDIQYF. In DNA, the CDR3 is TGTGCCAGTAGTTGGTTAGCCGGGGGTATGGACATTCAGTACTTC. The full variable domain, in which reference TRBV19 and TRBJ2-4 provide the parts outside the CDR3, is DGGITQSPKYLFRKEGQNVTLSCEQNLNHDAMYWYRQDPGQGLRLIYYSQIVNDFQKGDIAEGYSVSREKKESFPLTVTSAQKNPTAFYLCASSWLAGGMDIQYFGAGTRLSVL.

This clonotype was recorded at least ten times. The genes are TRBV5-4 and TRBJ2-7, with 10 nucleotides matching TRBD1. CDR3 size: 13 residues. Germline trimming cut 1 base from V and 6 bases from J; bases unmatched to any gene: 1. CDR1 SGHNT and CDR2 YYREEE come from the germline V gene (reference sequence). The CDR3 DNA sequence: TGTGCCAGCAGCTTGTGGACAGGGGGCGAGCAGTACTTC. This codes for CASSLWTGGEQYF.

This clonotype was seen repeatedly, ten times or more. The V gene is TRBV29-1, the J gene TRBJ2-3, with D perhaps TRBD1 or TRBD2 (5 bases each). The CDR3 has 15 amino acids. CDR1 is SQVTM and CDR2 is ANQGSEA in the germline V gene. V was pared by 1 base and J by 1 base, with 12 bases between. DNA of the CDR3: TGCAGCGTTGAAGGAGGGGCAGTAGGCACAGATACGCAGTATTTT. Its translation: CSVEGGAVGTDTQYF.

Note on this clonotype: This may be a read error: a much more frequent sequence differs by one nucleotide. This chain links TRBV6-5 with TRBJ2-3; D is perhaps TRBD2 (6 bases). The V and J ends lost 8 bases and 5 bases respectively, with 20 bases between them. Germline CDR1 MNHEY, CDR2 SVGAGI. This CDR3 spans 15 amino acids. CDR3 amino acids: CASSGSAEVRDTQYF. CDR3 coding DNA: TGTGCCAGCTCCGGGAGCGCGGAAGTCCGAGATACGCAGTATTTT.

The rearrangement uses TRBV10-2 and TRBJ1-2; TRBD1 is a possible D gene (6 bases). V lost 7 bases to trimming and J lost 3 bases, with 21 bases between them. CDR3 length equals 16 residues. CDR1 WSHSY and CDR2 SAAADI come from the germline V gene. The CDR3: CASTKTGTPSHYGYTF. The CDR3 DNA is TGCGCCAGCACCAAAACCGGGACACCATCCCACTATGGCTACACCTTC.

As regards this clonotype: Just one base apart from a much larger clone, this may be a read error. V usage is TRBV6-6 and J usage is TRBJ1-1; D not certain. CDR3 length: 13 residues. CDR1 and CDR2 from the germline V gene are MNHNY and SVGAGI (reference sequence). Written as DNA, the CDR3 is TGTGCCAGCAGTTACCCGGGTAACACTAAAGCTTTCTTT. Translated: CASSYPGNTKAFF.

This clonotype was found a few times. The rearrangement uses TRBV5-8 and TRBJ2-2; possible D gene TRBD2, 6 bases. CDR1 and CDR2 (germline): SGHTS, YDEGEE. This CDR3 region has 15 residues. Between the trimmed V and J ends, which lost 0 bases and 4 bases, there was a span of 10 bases. The CDR3 reads CASSLVAGPTGELFF. CDR3 in DNA: TGTGCCAGCAGCTTGGTCGCGGGGCCCACCGGGGAGCTGTTTTTT.

This clonotype was detected only a few times. The V call is TRBV20-1, the J call TRBJ2-7; D is possibly TRBD1 or TRBD2 (5 bases each). The length of the CDR3 is 13 residues. Trimming removed 2 bases from V and 2 bases from J, with 10 bases in between. Looked up from germline, CDR1 is DFQATT and CDR2 is SNEGSKA (reference sequence). In nucleotides, the CDR3 is TGCAGTGCTAGAAGGGACCATACCTACGAGCAGTACTTC. It translates to CSARRDHTYEQYF.

This clonotype was recorded at least ten times. V usage is TRBV29-1 and J usage is TRBJ1-1; D is uncertain. The CDR3 is 12 residues long. In germline, CDR1 is SQVTM, CDR2 ANQGSEA. Trimming shortened V by 6 bases and J by 2 bases, and 10 bases separated the two germline ends. The CDR3 DNA is TGCAGCGTGGGTATGCCAAACACTGAAGCTTTCTTT. It yields the protein CSVGMPNTEAFF.